Below are 26 T cell receptor beta chains sequenced from a single sample in a study of blood T cells in healthy people across ages. Primed by a sample-barcoded 5' primer and a J-beta primer mix, a second PCR proceeded for about 6 to 12 cycles. One entry per CDR3 protein, called by TCRdb with MiXCR from the 5' RACE reads. The profile shows about 830,000 distinct CDR3 sequences, roughly 64% of them singletons. The sequenced sample was blood. Receptor source: a man between 25 and 39 years old in good health.

A few counts support this clonotype. The chain uses TRBV4-3 and TRBJ2-1; perhaps TRBD2 as D (5 bases). Trimming left V 4 bases short and J 9 bases short, with 13 bases between. This CDR3 has 13 amino acids. CDR1 and CDR2 (germline): LGHNA, YSLEER. The CDR3 reads CASSRQLVSEQFF. The CDR3 DNA follows: TGCGCCAGCAGCCGGCAACTAGTCTCTGAGCAGTTCTTC.

The chain is built from TRBV20-1 and TRBJ2-1; 15 nucleotides align to TRBD2. Germline V gives CDR1 DFQATT, CDR2 SNEGSKA (reference sequence). The CDR3 contains 14 residues. With V trimmed by 5 bases and J by 9 bases, 5 bases remained unmatched. CDR3: CSARTSGGASEQFF. CDR3 in DNA: TGCAGTGCTCGGACTAGCGGGGGGGCTAGTGAGCAGTTCTTC.

Regarding this clonotype: The junction shows a germline mismatch at one end, possibly a read error. The chain joins TRBV5-6 to TRBJ2-7; D remains ambiguous. The CDR3 is 14 amino acids. Germline CDR1 and CDR2: SGHDT and YYEEEE. CDR3 sequence reads: CASSLVMSSYERYF. Written as DNA, the CDR3 is TGTGCCAGCAGCTTGGTCATGAGCTCCTACGAGCGGTACTTC.

V and J are TRBV5-6 and TRBJ2-3; D ambiguous. V gave up 2 bases and J gave up 6 bases, with 13 bases separating them. Germline CDR1 SGHDT, CDR2 YYEEEE. The CDR3 is 14 amino acids. This CDR3 is CASSFGRAPDTQYF. The CDR3 nucleotides read TGTGCCAGCAGCTTCGGTCGGGCTCCGGATACGCAGTATTTT.

A few counts support this clonotype. The chain employs TRBV20-1 and TRBJ2-5, with unresolved D. Trimming removed 6 bases from V and 4 bases from J, with 9 bases in between. CDR1 is DFQATT, CDR2 SNEGSKA, per germline (reference sequence). The CDR3 is made up of 11 amino acids. DNA of the CDR3: TGCAGTGCCCTAGTACGAGAGACCCAGTACTTC. This translates into CSALVRETQYF.

The V and J genes are TRBV6-1 and TRBJ2-7; D assignment may be TRBD1 or TRBD2 (7 bases each). CDR3 length: 14 residues. Trimming stripped 4 bases from V and 4 bases from J, with 14 bases between. Germline CDR1 is MNHNS and CDR2 is SASEGT. The DNA for the CDR3 is TGTGCCAGCAGTGCCAGGGGGGGGCTGTACGAGCAGTACTTC. This codes for CASSARGGLYEQYF.

This clonotype was counted only a few times. V usage is TRBV7-2 and J usage is TRBJ1-2, with 7 bases lining up with TRBD1. Unmatched junction bases numbered 7, after V lost 4 bases and J lost 5 bases. Germline CDR1 reads SGHTA; CDR2 reads FQGNSA. This CDR3 has 14 residues. This chain's CDR3 is CASSSSDRDYGYTF. The CDR3 bases are TGTGCCAGCAGCTCTTCCGACAGGGATTATGGCTACACCTTC.

In DNA form, the CDR3 reads TGCAGTGCTCCCTTAGCGGGGGGCCGGGATGAGACCCAGTACTTC. This gives the protein CSAPLAGGRDETQYF. This chain links TRBV20-1 with TRBJ2-5, with 10 bases matching TRBD2. The CDR3 contains 15 residues. Germline CDR1 and CDR2: DFQATT and SNEGSKA (reference sequence). Trimming cost V 5 bases and J 5 bases; bases outside gene matches: 11.

The chain has TRBV12-3 or TRBV12-4 and TRBJ2-7; no clear D. V was pared by 6 bases and J by 1 base, with 13 bases between. There are 14 residues in the CDR3. Here the CDR3 DNA reads TGTGCCAGCAGCCCCCTCTGGGGATCCTACGAGCAGTACTTC. This codes for CASSPLWGSYEQYF.

The chain uses TRBV20-1 and TRBJ1-5; TRBD1 might be the D (5 bases). V lost 6 bases and J lost 6, with 12 bases in between. In germline, CDR1 is DFQATT, CDR2 SNEGSKA (reference sequence). This CDR3 region has 12 residues. In DNA, the CDR3 is TGCAGTGCCTCAGGGTTAGGTCAGCCCCAGCATTTT. Its protein product is CSASGLGQPQHF.

The chain joins TRBV6-5 to TRBJ2-5; TRBD2 is a possible D gene (6 bases). The V gene lost 8 bases and the J gene lost 5 bases, with 12 bases spanning the gap. The CDR3 sequence is 12 residues long. The V gene's germline CDR1 is MNHEY and CDR2 SVGAGI. The CDR3: CASFDLAETQYF. The CDR3 DNA is TGTGCCAGCTTCGACCTAGCGGAGACCCAGTACTTC.

This clonotype was seen only a few times. The chain carries TRBV11-2 and TRBJ1-5, with D maybe TRBD1 (6 bases). Germline V gene sequence: CDR1 SGHAT, CDR2 FQNNGV. The CDR3 has 14 amino acids. The ends were cut back, 4 bases at V and 5 bases at J, with 12 bases in the middle. Written as DNA, the CDR3 is TGTGCCAGCAGCTCACAGGGAGGGGATCAGCCCCAGCATTTT. Protein: CASSSQGGDQPQHF.

This rearrangement joins TRBV7-9 to TRBJ2-1, with 10 bases fitting TRBD1. This CDR3 is 16 amino acids long. The V gene end was trimmed by 5 bases and the J gene end by 6 bases; junction bases not matched to a gene: 10. Germline assignment: CDR1 SEHNR and CDR2 FQNEAQ (reference sequence). The CDR3 DNA follows: TGTGCCAGCAGCGCCCGGGAGACAGGGGGCTCCAATGAGCAGTTCTTC. Translating gives CASSARETGGSNEQFF.

This chain joins TRBV20-1 and TRBJ2-1, with TRBD2 matching over 14 bases. The trim removed 6 bases at V and 0 bases at J, leaving 13 bases unmatched. Germline V gives CDR1 DFQATT, CDR2 SNEGSKA (reference sequence). This CDR3 is built from 19 residues. Written as DNA, the CDR3 is TGCAGTGCCGCAGGGGGGACTAGCGGGAGCCCGAGCTCCTACAATGAGCAGTTCTTC. It is translated as CSAAGGTSGSPSSYNEQFF.

This clonotype came up a few times. The gene calls are TRBV7-9 and TRBJ2-1, with D possibly TRBD1 on 6 matching bases. Germline lookup yields CDR1 SEHNR and CDR2 FQNEAQ (reference sequence). CDR3 size: 14 residues. Trimming removed 1 base at V and 7 bases at J, with 11 bases between. The CDR3 nucleotides read TGTGCCAGCAGCTTAGGGGGGCCCTCGAATGAGCAGTTCTTC. It encodes CASSLGGPSNEQFF.

The chain uses TRBV5-8 and TRBJ2-5; D possibly corresponds to TRBD1 (6 bases). In germline, CDR1 is SGHTS, CDR2 YDEGEE. Trimming took off 2 bases at V and 2 bases at J, with 16 bases between the two ends. The CDR3 is 16 amino acids. The CDR3 nucleotides are TGTGCCAGCAGCTTCAGCGGACAGACCCTGCAAGAGACCCAGTACTTC. Amino acid sequence: CASSFSGQTLQETQYF.

V is TRBV7-2 and J is TRBJ2-3; 9 nucleotides match TRBD2. V lost 5 bases to trimming and J lost 7 bases; unmatched junction nucleotides: 10. Germline CDR1 and CDR2: SGHTA and FQGNSA. The CDR3 has 15 amino acids. The CDR3 sequence is CASSATSGVTNTQYF. Written as DNA, the CDR3 is TGTGCCAGCAGCGCGACTAGCGGCGTCACGAATACGCAGTATTTT. The variable domain in full, with the rest retrieved from reference TRBV7-2 and TRBJ2-3, is GAGVSQSPSNKVTEKGKDVELRCDPISGHTALYWYRQSLGQGLEFLIYFQGNSAPDKSGLPSDRFSAERTGGSVSTLTIQRTQQEDSAVYLCASSATSGVTNTQYFGPGTRLTVL.

This sequence joins TRBV11-2 and TRBJ2-5; possibly TRBD2 for D (6 bases). Germline CDR1 and CDR2: SGHAT and FQNNGV. V was trimmed by 0 bases and J by 4 bases, leaving 12 bases between them. This CDR3 has 15 amino acids. This chain's CDR3 is CASSLERGSRETQYF. Here the CDR3 DNA reads TGTGCCAGCAGCTTAGAACGGGGGAGTAGAGAGACCCAGTACTTC.

The rearrangement joins TRBV5-1 to TRBJ2-1; TRBD2 agrees at 9 bases. The better agreement between TRBJ2-7 and the DNA end casts doubt on the J call. The length of the CDR3 is 15 residues. In germline, CDR1 is SGHRS, CDR2 YFSETQ. The chain's CDR3 is CASSLGAGGYNEQYF. CDR3 DNA: TGCGCCAGCAGCTTGGGAGCGGGGGGTTACAATGAGCAGTACTTC.

In its sample, this clonotype was seen a few times. This chain links TRBV7-6 with TRBJ2-3; possible D gene TRBD1, 6 bases. Germline CDR1 is SGHVS and CDR2 is FNYEAQ. The CDR3 runs to 15 residues. Trimming pared 5 bases from V and 2 bases from J, leaving 14 bases between. The CDR3 DNA reads as TGTGCCAGCAGCACTCGGGACACCTACACAGATACGCAGTATTTT. It specifies CASSTRDTYTDTQYF. The entire variable domain, with the rest obtained from reference TRBV7-6 and TRBJ2-3, is as follows: GAGVSQSPRYKVTKRGQDVALRCDPISGHVSLYWYRQALGQGPEFLTYFNYEAQQDKSGLPNDRFSAERPEGSISTLTIQRTEQRDSAMYRCASSTRDTYTDTQYFGPGTRLTVL.

This clonotype was observed a few times. The chain combines TRBV5-1 with TRBJ2-7, with TRBD1 as a possible D gene (6 bases). Trimming stripped 4 bases from V and 5 bases from J, with 10 bases between. CDR1 is SGHRS, CDR2 YFSETQ, per germline. CDR3 length: 12 residues. The CDR3 DNA reads TGCGCCAGCAGCCAAAACAGGGACGAGCAGTACTTC. Its translation is CASSQNRDEQYF.

V usage is TRBV19 and J usage is TRBJ2-1; D is uncertain. Trimming cost V 3 bases and J 0 bases, with 9 bases left between them. The CDR3 extends over 15 amino acids. CDR1 is LNHDA, CDR2 SQIVND, per germline (reference sequence). CDR3 in DNA: TGTGCCAGTAGTATCCAGTACAGCTCCTACAATGAGCAGTTCTTC. It encodes CASSIQYSSYNEQFF.

The chain carries TRBV5-1 and TRBJ2-5, with 7 bases identical to TRBD1. With the DNA end fitting TRBJ2-7 better, the J assignment may be wrong. The CDR3 has 15 amino acids. Germline V gene sequence: CDR1 SGHRS, CDR2 YFSETQ. The CDR3 nucleotides are TGCGCCAGCAGCCTGGTCGCGGACAGGTTCGACGAGCAGTACTTC. Translation: CASSLVADRFDEQYF.

This sequence joins TRBV5-1 and TRBJ1-5, with D hard to call. Germline values: CDR1 SGHRS, CDR2 YFSETQ. The CDR3 consists of 13 residues. With 4 bases removed from V and 4 bases from J, the gap between germline ends came to 9 bases. In DNA, the CDR3 is TGCGCCAGCAGCCCCGCGCAAAATCAGCCCCAGCATTTT. Translation: CASSPAQNQPQHF.

This chain's CDR3 is CASNLNLNEQFF. CDR3 nucleotides: TGCGCCAGCAACTTAAACCTGAATGAGCAGTTCTTC. The chain combines TRBV5-1 with TRBJ2-1; D ambiguous. There are 12 residues in the CDR3. Per the germline V gene, CDR1 is SGHRS and CDR2 is YFSETQ. V dropped 6 bases and J dropped 7 bases, with 11 bases sitting between them.

The rearrangement joins TRBV5-1 to TRBJ2-1; 12 bases map to TRBD2. Per germline, CDR1 SGHRS and CDR2 YFSETQ. J gave up 10 bases and V 0 bases, and 14 bases lay outside the gene matches. CDR3 size: 18 residues. CDR3 bases: TGCGCCAGCAGCTTGGTTTCTAGCGGGAGGGAAATCCGCTACGAGCAGTTCTTC. Its translation is CASSLVSSGREIRYEQFF.